This TCR beta chain was profiled in a study of CD8+ T cells in alopecia areata. Points from the study as a whole: Clonality exceeded that of normal scalp in lesional scalp, most notably in alopecia totalis/universalis.

Regarding treatment: oral pan-JAK inhibitor, 5-10 mg twice daily. Specimens obtained from alopecia areata patients comprised lesional scalp punch biopsies and peripheral blood. Deletions cut 7 bases from V and 9 bases from J, with 19 bases between. Germline CDR1 SNHLY, CDR2 FYNNEI. This CDR3 has 14 residues. RNA was extracted and reverse transcribed into cDNA as the sequencing template. Sequencing was performed with immunoSEQ multiplex PCR; in TCRdb, only in-frame clones are kept and a portion is missing. The table has 150,000 to 200,000 clones, 45% to 60% seen once; the top ten hold about 9.4%. This clone was counted a few times. Its matching antigen is unknown.

The sequencing here drew on CD8+ T cells sorted from blood, taken at roughly week 52, from a patient treated with tofacitinib. The rearrangement uses TRBV2 and TRBJ2-1; either TRBD1 or TRBD2 may supply D (5 bases each). The clonotype comes from a human donor with alopecia areata. DNA of the CDR3: TGTGCCAGCACCCCGGGGACCGTCGCGAGTGAGCAGTTCTTC. Encoded protein: CASTPGTVASEQFF.